This T cell receptor beta chain was documented in a study of T cell changes during pregnancy in multiple sclerosis. Germline trimming cut 5 bases from V and 7 bases from J; bases unmatched to any gene: 3. The CDR3 spans 13 residues. The germline CDR1 and CDR2 sequences are MNHEY and SVGAGI. Assay used: immunoSEQ multiplex PCR; TCRdb lists only in-frame clones, some missing. The sample holds about 65,000 clones, 92% seen once. The gene calls are TRBV6-5 and TRBJ1-3; 9 bases are shared with TRBD1. This receptor was taken from a female donor in good health, enrolled as a control in a pregnancy study. The source material was CD8+ T cells from peripheral blood mononuclear cells, sampled in the third trimester of pregnancy. CDR3 loop: CASSGQGTNTIYF. The CDR3 DNA is TGTGCCAGCAGTGGACAGGGGACGAACACCATATATTTT.